The present T cell receptor (beta chain) was sequenced within a study of blood T cell repertoires in COVID-19. Turning to the study itself: T cells, B-cell-depleted T cells, or PBMCs supplied cDNA or gDNA.

As handled by the study authors: Estimates of nucleated cell counts were drawn from the amplification of reference gene primers. Using immunoSEQ multiplex PCR, the repertoire was profiled, and TCRdb retains in-frame clones only, with some absent. Clone size and V and J calls were adopted from that table, with D and trimming inferred from the DNA. The sample has approximately 260,000 clones, approximately 87% seen once. This sequence was found in a man aged 55 to 70 who had recovered from COVID-19. The sequencing sample was made of peripheral blood.

CDR3 amino acids: CASSEEQGSYEQYF. The CDR3 DNA sequence: TGTGCCAGCAGTGAAGAACAGGGGAGCTACGAGCAGTACTTC. The chain employs TRBV2 and TRBJ2-7; the match to TRBD1 covers 7 bases. V shed 1 base and J 3 bases; nucleotides not matched to a gene: 3. Per germline, CDR1 SNHLY and CDR2 FYNNEI. The CDR3 totals 14 residues.